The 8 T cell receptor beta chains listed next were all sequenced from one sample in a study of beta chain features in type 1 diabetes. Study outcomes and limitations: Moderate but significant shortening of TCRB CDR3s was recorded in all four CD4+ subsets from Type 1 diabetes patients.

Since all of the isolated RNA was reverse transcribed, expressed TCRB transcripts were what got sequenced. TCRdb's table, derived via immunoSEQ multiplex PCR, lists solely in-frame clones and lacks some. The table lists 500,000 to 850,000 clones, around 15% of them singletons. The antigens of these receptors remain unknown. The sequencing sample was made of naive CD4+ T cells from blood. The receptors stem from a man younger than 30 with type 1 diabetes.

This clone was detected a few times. The CDR3 region is CASSLQHLFQETQYF. The DNA of the CDR3 is TGTGCCAGTAGTCTTCAGCACCTCTTCCAAGAGACCCAGTACTTC. The V call is TRBV19, the J call TRBJ2-5; D gene ambiguous. The CDR3 has 15 residues. Germline lookup yields CDR1 LNHDA and CDR2 SQIVND (reference sequence). V shed 5 bases and J shed 1 base, with 14 bases lying between them.

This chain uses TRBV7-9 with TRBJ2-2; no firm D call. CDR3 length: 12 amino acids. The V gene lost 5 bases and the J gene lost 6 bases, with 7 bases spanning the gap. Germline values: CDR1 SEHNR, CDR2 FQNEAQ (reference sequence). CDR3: CASSHTAGELFF. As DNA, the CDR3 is TGTGCCAGCAGCCATACAGCCGGGGAGCTGTTTTTT.

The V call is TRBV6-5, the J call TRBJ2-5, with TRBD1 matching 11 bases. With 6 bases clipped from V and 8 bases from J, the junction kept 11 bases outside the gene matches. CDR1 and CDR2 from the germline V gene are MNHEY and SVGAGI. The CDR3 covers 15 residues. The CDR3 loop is CASSPRTGGWSTQYF. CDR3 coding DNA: TGTGCCAGCAGCCCCAGGACAGGGGGCTGGAGTACCCAGTACTTC.

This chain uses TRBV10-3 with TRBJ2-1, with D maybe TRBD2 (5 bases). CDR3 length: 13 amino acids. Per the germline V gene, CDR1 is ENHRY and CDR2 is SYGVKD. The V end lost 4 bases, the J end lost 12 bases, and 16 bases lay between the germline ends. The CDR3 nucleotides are TGTGCCATCAGTGGCGGACTCGACCCTTCGCAGTTCTTC. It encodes CAISGGLDPSQFF.

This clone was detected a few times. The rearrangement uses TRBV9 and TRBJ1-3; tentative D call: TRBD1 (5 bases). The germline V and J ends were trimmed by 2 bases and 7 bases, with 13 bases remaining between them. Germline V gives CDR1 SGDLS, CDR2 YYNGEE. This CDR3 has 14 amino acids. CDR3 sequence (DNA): TGTGCCAGCAGCGTCGAGGGGATTGGGAACACCATATATTTT. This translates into CASSVEGIGNTIYF.

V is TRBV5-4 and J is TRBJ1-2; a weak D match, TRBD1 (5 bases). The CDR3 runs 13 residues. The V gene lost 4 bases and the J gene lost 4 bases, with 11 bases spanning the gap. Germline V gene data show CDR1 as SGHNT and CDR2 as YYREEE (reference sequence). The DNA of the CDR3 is TGTGCCAGCAGCGAGTCCGGGGGCTATGGCTACACCTTC. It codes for CASSESGGYGYTF.

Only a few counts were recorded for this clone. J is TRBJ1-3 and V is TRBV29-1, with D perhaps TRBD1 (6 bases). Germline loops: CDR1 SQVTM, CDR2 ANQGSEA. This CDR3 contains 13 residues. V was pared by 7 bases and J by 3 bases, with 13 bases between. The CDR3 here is CSARTAGGNTIYF. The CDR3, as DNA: TGCAGCGCGCGGACAGCGGGTGGAAACACCATATATTTT.

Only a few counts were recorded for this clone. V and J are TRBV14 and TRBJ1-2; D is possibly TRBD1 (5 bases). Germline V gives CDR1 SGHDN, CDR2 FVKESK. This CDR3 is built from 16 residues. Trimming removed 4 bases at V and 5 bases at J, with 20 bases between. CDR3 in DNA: TGTGCCAGCAGCCCCCCGCGGCAGGGACCCTTTTATGGCTACACCTTC. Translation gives CASSPPRQGPFYGYTF.